Following are 29 T cell receptor beta chains from one sample sequenced in a study of T cell repertoires in cytomegalovirus infection. TCRdb re-called the reads through MiXCR, storing one row per CDR3 protein. The profile shows some 270,000 distinct CDR3 sequences, 17% of them singletons. The sample consisted of CD8+ T cells from PBMCs. Receptors originate from a human donor in good health (CMV status not recorded). Some clones in this sample may be carry-over from other donors' samples.

This clonotype has a count of ten or more. The gene calls are TRBV6-2 or TRBV6-3 and TRBJ2-5, with 7 bases matching TRBD2. V lost 5 bases to trimming and J lost 2 bases; unmatched junction nucleotides: 8. This CDR3 comprises 15 residues. Per the germline V gene, CDR1 is MNHEY and CDR2 is SVGEGT. CDR3 coding DNA: TGTGCCAGCAGTCAGACTAGCTGGGGACAAGAGACCCAGTACTTC. Protein sequence: CASSQTSWGQETQYF.

This clonotype was detected ten times or more. The gene calls are TRBV15 and TRBJ2-7; the match to TRBD1 covers 7 bases. From germline, CDR1 is LNHNV and CDR2 YYDKDF (reference sequence). The CDR3 is 12 amino acids. V trimming: 8 bases; J trimming: 2 bases; junction bases outside the gene matches: 3. The CDR3 bases are TGTGCCACCTCGGGACAGACCTACGAGCAGTACTTC. It yields the protein CATSGQTYEQYF.

This clonotype was found many times. This chain connects TRBV6-2 or TRBV6-3 to TRBJ1-5; D is perhaps TRBD1 (6 bases). V was clipped by 0 bases and J by 3 bases, with 18 bases between them. Germline V gene data show CDR1 as MNHEY and CDR2 as SVGEGT. CDR3 length: 18 residues. The chain's CDR3 is CASSYSTGYPGYNQPQHF. The CDR3, as DNA: TGTGCCAGCAGTTACTCGACAGGCTACCCTGGGTACAATCAGCCCCAGCATTTT.

This clonotype has at least ten counts. The chain uses TRBV5-4 and TRBJ2-7; D not certain. Germline CDR1 SGHNT, CDR2 YYREEE (reference sequence). The V and J ends lost 0 bases and 7 bases respectively, with 11 bases between them. The CDR3 spans 13 residues. This CDR3 is CASSLDPGLEQYF. In DNA, the CDR3 is TGTGCCAGCAGCTTGGATCCGGGTTTGGAGCAGTACTTC.

The V and J genes are TRBV29-1 and TRBJ2-5, with D possibly TRBD2 on 5 matching bases. V was trimmed by 8 bases and J by 2 bases, leaving 15 bases between them. The CDR3 consists of 13 residues. Germline V gene sequence: CDR1 SQVTM, CDR2 ANQGSEA. CDR3 DNA sequence: TGCAGCACCCTACCGGGAAATCAAGAGACCCAGTACTTC. This encodes CSTLPGNQETQYF.

This clonotype was seen at least ten times. This chain joins TRBV12-3 or TRBV12-4 and TRBJ1-1; D not certain. This CDR3 region has 12 residues. V dropped 3 bases and J dropped 4 bases, with 6 bases sitting between them. CDR3 coding DNA: TGTGCCAGCAGTTTTTTTACCACTGAAGCTTTCTTT. Translated, it gives CASSFFTTEAFF.

The V call is TRBV29-1, the J call TRBJ2-1, with 7 bases matching TRBD2. CDR3 length: 15 residues. J gave up 3 bases and V 5 bases, and 10 bases lay outside the gene matches. CDR1 and CDR2 from the germline V gene are SQVTM and ANQGSEA. The CDR3 region has the DNA TGCAGCGTTAGGGAGGGAGAATGGGGCTACAATGAGCAGTTCTTC. Amino acids: CSVREGEWGYNEQFF.

The chain joins TRBV6-5 to TRBJ2-7; 7 nucleotides line up with TRBD1. CDR1 is MNHEY, CDR2 SVGAGI, per germline. The CDR3 has 18 amino acids. The V segment lost 0 bases and the J segment 0 bases; nucleotides outside the gene matches: 11. In DNA form, the CDR3 reads TGTGCCAGCAGTTACTCTGACCCCGGGACAGCGAGCTCCTACGAGCAGTACTTC. As protein: CASSYSDPGTASSYEQYF.

This clonotype was counted only a few times. The V gene is TRBV20-1, the J gene TRBJ1-6; D not resolved. V was cut by 3 bases and J by 9 bases, with 18 bases left in between. Germline V gene lookup returns CDR1 DFQATT and CDR2 SNEGSKA (reference sequence). This CDR3 comprises 15 residues. The CDR3 sequence is CSASTHRSEISPLHF. The CDR3 DNA sequence: TGCAGTGCTAGTACCCACCGGTCGGAAATTTCACCCCTCCACTTT.

The V and J genes are TRBV5-6 and TRBJ2-7; D not certain. V was clipped by 0 bases and J by 3 bases, with 13 bases between them. Germline assignment: CDR1 SGHDT and CDR2 YYEEEE. The CDR3 has 15 residues. The CDR3: CASSLGPGEGYEQYF. The CDR3, as DNA: TGTGCCAGCAGCTTGGGCCCAGGAGAAGGCTACGAGCAGTACTTC.

This clonotype came up a few times. The chain employs TRBV4-3 and TRBJ1-1; the D gene is possibly TRBD1 (5 bases). CDR1 and CDR2 (germline): LGHNA, YSLEER. The CDR3 consists of 15 residues. Deletions cut 6 bases from V and 0 bases from J, with 14 bases between. The CDR3 region is CASRRQGVVNTEAFF. The CDR3 nucleotides read TGCGCCAGCAGGCGCCAAGGGGTCGTGAACACTGAAGCTTTCTTT.

The sample holds many counts of this clonotype. J is TRBJ2-1 and V is TRBV7-2; 7 bases align to TRBD2. The CDR3 is 15 amino acids. CDR1 SGHTA and CDR2 FQGNSA come from the germline V gene. Trimming took 3 bases from V and 8 from J; bases not matched to a gene: 10. The CDR3 bases are TGTGCCAGCAGCTTCTTGTGGGGGACTAAGGATGAGCAGTTCTTC. It codes for CASSFLWGTKDEQFF.

This clonotype was detected ten times or more. The rearrangement joins TRBV20-1 to TRBJ2-1; TRBD1 agrees at 7 bases. The J segment lost 4 bases and the V segment lost 5 bases, leaving 8 bases of the junction unmatched. Germline assignment: CDR1 DFQATT and CDR2 SNEGSKA (reference sequence). This CDR3 spans 14 amino acids. Here the CDR3 reads CSAQGDREYNEQFF. DNA for the CDR3: TGCAGTGCTCAAGGGGACAGAGAATACAATGAGCAGTTCTTC.

This clonotype was recorded a few times. V gene TRBV12-3 or TRBV12-4 combines with J gene TRBJ2-2; 8 positions match TRBD1. CDR3 length equals 15 residues. V shed 4 bases, J shed 4 bases, and the junction held 5 bases outside the gene matches. The CDR3 is CASSWTGSFTGELFF. The CDR3 coding sequence is TGTGCCAGCAGTTGGACAGGGTCCTTCACCGGGGAGCTGTTTTTT.

The gene calls are TRBV5-6 and TRBJ1-5; D unresolved. Germline V CDR1 and CDR2: SGHDT, YYEEEE. The V gene lost 0 bases and the J gene lost 7 bases, with 8 bases spanning the gap. This CDR3 is built from 13 residues. In DNA form, the CDR3 reads TGTGCCAGCAGCTTGGGGGCAAGGCAGCCCCAGCATTTT. Translated: CASSLGARQPQHF.

V is TRBV10-3 and J is TRBJ1-1; tentative D call: TRBD1 (5 bases). Per germline, CDR1 ENHRY and CDR2 SYGVKD. This CDR3 spans 14 amino acids. V was pared by 6 bases and J by 7 bases, with 18 bases between. CDR3 nucleotide sequence: TGTGCCATCAGGACGGCGATGGGTGGGGGTGAAGCTTTCTTT. This translates into CAIRTAMGGGEAFF.

This clonotype has a handful of counts. The chain combines TRBV2 with TRBJ1-1, with D unresolved. The length of the CDR3 is 12 residues. Germline CDR1 reads SNHLY; CDR2 reads FYNNEI. V shed 5 bases and J shed 1 base, with 5 bases lying between them. This chain's CDR3 is CASSHKNTEAFF. The CDR3 nucleotides are TGTGCCAGCAGTCACAAGAACACTGAAGCTTTCTTT.

The sample holds many counts of this clonotype. The chain recombines TRBV7-9 with TRBJ2-7; TRBD1 agrees at 7 bases. J was trimmed by 5 bases and V by 5 bases; bases with no gene match: 6. The germline CDR1 and CDR2 sequences are SEHNR and FQNEAQ (reference sequence). The CDR3 spans 13 residues. CDR3 DNA: TGTGCCAGCAGCCTCTATGACAGGGACGAGCAGTACTTC. Translated: CASSLYDRDEQYF.

The rearrangement joins TRBV29-1 to TRBJ2-1; TRBD2 matches at 13 bases. CDR3 length: 17 amino acids. Per germline, CDR1 SQVTM and CDR2 ANQGSEA. Germline trimming cut 6 bases from V and 0 bases from J; bases unmatched to any gene: 8. DNA of the CDR3: TGCAGCGTCCACGGGACTAGCGGGGTCGTCTCCTACAATGAGCAGTTCTTC. Protein product: CSVHGTSGVVSYNEQFF.

This clonotype turned up a few times. The rearrangement joins TRBV6-2 or TRBV6-3 to TRBJ2-1; D is ambiguous. The germline CDR1 and CDR2 sequences are MNHEY and SVGEGT. CDR3 length: 16 amino acids. The ends were cut back, 6 bases at V and 2 bases at J, with 17 bases in the middle. The CDR3 DNA reads TGTGCCAGCAGACCACTACTCGATGCTACCTACAATGAGCAGTTCTTC. It codes for CASRPLLDATYNEQFF.

CDR3 protein: CASIRNQPQHF. In nucleotides, the CDR3 is TGTGCCAGCATCCGCAATCAGCCCCAGCATTTT. This chain joins TRBV25-1 and TRBJ1-5, with D unresolved. V lost 7 bases and J 2 bases, leaving 3 bases between the germline ends. The CDR3 length is 11 residues. Germline CDR1 MGHDK, CDR2 SYGVNS. The full variable domain, its missing parts supplied by reference TRBV25-1 and TRBJ1-5, is EADIYQTPRYLVIGTGKKITLECSQTMGHDKMYWYQQDPGMELHLIHYSYGVNSTEKGDLSSESTVSRIRTEHFPLTLESARPSHTSQYLCASIRNQPQHFGDGTRLSIL.

This clonotype has just a few counts. The chain carries TRBV5-6 and TRBJ1-2, with D hard to call. The CDR3 is 16 residues long. V was clipped by 0 bases and J by 2 bases, with 14 bases between them. The germline CDR1 and CDR2 sequences are SGHDT and YYEEEE. CDR3 coding DNA: TGTGCCAGCAGCTTGGACCCGATCCAGATAAACTATGGCTACACCTTC. Protein: CASSLDPIQINYGYTF.

The genes are TRBV7-9 and TRBJ1-2; 8 bases agree with TRBD1. Unmatched junction bases numbered 10, after V lost 6 bases and J lost 10 bases. The germline V gene encodes CDR1 SEHNR and CDR2 FQNEAQ (reference sequence). This CDR3 region has 13 residues. DNA of the CDR3: TGTGCCAGCAGTCCAGGACAGGGAGATGACTACACCTTC. Translating it yields CASSPGQGDDYTF.

CDR3 bases: TGCAGCGTAGACGGGGGGGCCAGCACAGATACGCAGTATTTT. It yields the protein CSVDGGASTDTQYF. The rearrangement links TRBV29-1 to TRBJ2-3; 8 bases match TRBD2. There are 14 residues in the CDR3. Trimming took 6 bases from V and 0 from J; bases not matched to a gene: 5. Looked up from germline, CDR1 is SQVTM and CDR2 is ANQGSEA.

In its sample, this clonotype was seen a few times. The chain links TRBV2 to TRBJ1-1; tentative D call: TRBD1 (5 bases). V was cut by 6 bases and J by 2 bases, with 13 bases left in between. The CDR3 covers 14 residues. Germline CDR1 reads SNHLY; CDR2 reads FYNNEI. CDR3: CASRTAGGNTEAFF. CDR3 in DNA: TGTGCCAGCAGGACAGCGGGGGGAAACACTGAAGCTTTCTTT.

V gene TRBV28 combines with J gene TRBJ1-1; TRBD1 agrees at 8 bases. Germline-derived CDR1 and CDR2 are MDHEN and SYDVKM. CDR3 length equals 12 residues. V was pared by 8 bases and J by 6 bases, with 5 bases of the junction left unmatched. CDR3: CASSDRAAEAFF. The CDR3 DNA sequence: TGTGCCAGCTCGGACAGGGCAGCTGAAGCTTTCTTT.

In this sample, this clonotype turned up a few times. The chain uses TRBV7-2 and TRBJ2-7, with a tentative D call TRBD1 (5 bases). The CDR3 is 15 amino acids. Germline CDR1 is SGHTA and CDR2 is FQGNSA. V was trimmed by 3 bases and J by 0 bases, leaving 12 bases between them. The CDR3 is CASSFLIDSSYEQYF. CDR3 in DNA: TGTGCCAGCAGCTTTCTGATAGACAGCTCCTACGAGCAGTACTTC.

In its sample, this clonotype was seen many times. One end of the junction is discordant with germline, which a read error may explain. CDR3 sequence: CASSLGKGPGLHF. CDR3 DNA sequence: TGTGCCAGCAGCTTAGGGAAGGGCCCTGGACTCCACTTC. This chain joins TRBV7-9 and TRBJ1-2; D gene unclear. CDR1 and CDR2 (germline): SEHNR, FQNEAQ (reference sequence). The CDR3 has 13 amino acids.

The rearrangement joins TRBV7-9 to TRBJ1-1; D is undetermined. V lost 3 bases, J lost 0 bases, and 8 bases lay in between. Germline values: CDR1 SEHNR, CDR2 FQNEAQ (reference sequence). This CDR3 spans 14 amino acids. The chain's CDR3 is CASSFGVVNTEAFF. CDR3 in DNA: TGTGCCAGCAGCTTTGGGGTCGTGAACACTGAAGCTTTCTTT.